This T cell receptor beta chain is drawn from a study of T cell responses to AZD1222 COVID-19 vaccine. The wider study: Pooled together were second doses at about 4 or about 12 weeks.

Sequencing used immunoSEQ multiplex PCR; TCRdb keeps in-frame clones, though not all of them. Of tens of thousands of clones in the sample, approximately 80% were seen once. About this clone: Its matching antigen is unknown.

Study-level findings and limits: White British ancestry dominated among donors, who included more females, and clonal diversity was possibly underestimated. At 160-218 and 743-854, vaccine-associated CD4 TCRs were dominant, and they spanned spike.

The sequence was obtained from an adult in good health. Sequencing used peripheral blood, obtained on day 0 of AZD1222 vaccination.

The CDR3 protein is CASSLNLAGMADTQYF. The CDR3, as DNA: TGTGCCAGCAGCTTAAATTTGGCGGGAATGGCAGATACGCAGTATTTT. The V and J genes are TRBV7-2 and TRBJ2-3; weak D call: TRBD2 (6 bases). CDR3 length equals 16 residues. V lost 2 bases and J 4 bases, leaving 16 bases between the germline ends. Germline CDR1 is SGHTA and CDR2 is FQGNSA.